This TCR beta chain was documented in a study of T-cell memory formation after mild COVID-19. TCRdb reanalysed the 5' RACE reads using MiXCR and keeps one entry per CDR3 protein. The sample has roughly 130,000 distinct CDR3 sequences; roughly 6% are singletons. V lost 0 bases and J 2 bases, leaving 8 bases between the germline ends. CDR3 length equals 15 residues. The germline V gene encodes CDR1 KGHSH and CDR2 LQKENI. This clonotype was picked up a small number of times. This receptor was identified in an adult woman who had mild COVID-19 (a few samples of this study predate the infection). Cell type and time point are not known. Sequencing used PBMCs or a T cell subset sorted from them (not recorded which). V gene TRBV18 combines with J gene TRBJ2-1, with unresolved D. In DNA, the CDR3 is TGTGCCAGCTCACCACCCGGGTTAGCCTACAATGAGCAGTTCTTC. It is translated as CASSPPGLAYNEQFF. The whole variable domain, remainder taken from reference TRBV18 and TRBJ2-1, is NAGVMQNPRHLVRRRGQEARLRCSPMKGHSHVYWYRQLPEEGLKFMVYLQKENIIDESGMPKERFSAEFPKEGPSILRIQQVVRGDSAAYFCASSPPGLAYNEQFFGPGTRLTVL.